The TCR beta chain under discussion was sequenced for a study of blood T cells in healthy people across ages. Study conclusions and caveats: Bulk PBMC profiling left naive and antigen-experienced comparisons inconclusive. With donor CMV status unknown, expanded clonotype changes were possibly confounded.

For this clonotype: Its antigen is unknown.

Researchers report isolating at least 6.5 million PBMCs per sample. For the second PCR, which ran for roughly 7 to 11 cycles, a sample-barcoded 5' primer and a J-beta primer mix were used. TCRdb passed the 5' RACE reads through MiXCR, listing each CDR3 protein once. The sample consists of about a million distinct CDR3 sequences, roughly 51% of them appearing once. The sample taken for sequencing was blood. The sequence came from a woman in her fifties or sixties in good health.

The CDR3 DNA reads TGTGCCTGGAGGCGGACAGATCAATCCGGGGAGCTGTTTTTT. It encodes CAWRRTDQSGELFF. The chain combines TRBV30 with TRBJ2-2, with D perhaps matching TRBD1 (6 bases). CDR1 and CDR2 (germline): GTSNPN, SVGIG (reference sequence). The CDR3 extends over 14 amino acids. Trimming shortened V by 3 bases and J by 6 bases, and 14 bases separated the two germline ends.